This TCR beta chain was recovered during a study of tumor-infiltrating lymphocytes in primary liver carcinoma. Overall study context: Tumors, staged T1-T3 N0M0, spanned about 4 to 10 cm.

A remark on this clonotype: Its antigen is undetermined.

Co-extracted RNA and DNA came from around 20-30 mg of unsorted bulk tissue. The CDR3 is 14 amino acids. Germline V lookup: CDR1 MGHRA, CDR2 YSYEKL. With 8 bases clipped from V and 5 bases from J, the junction kept 11 bases outside the gene matches. Priming with a constant-region primer yielded TCR beta cDNA from 500 ng total RNA. Generation of the TCR beta libraries relied on three nested multiplex PCR rounds using slightly modified ARM-PCR. Running 10 cycles apiece, the first two PCR rounds relied on TRBV1-TRBV30 forward primers together with a C-beta reverse primer. TCRdb independently ran MiXCR on the multiplex PCR reads; one entry per CDR3 protein. This table has roughly 45,000 distinct CDR3 sequences, about three quarters appearing once. Broader study findings: Blood fell significantly below tumors in its top-250-clone fraction (p = 0.039).

This clonotype was obtained from a man in his forties with primary liver carcinoma and hepatitis B virus infection. This chain uses TRBV4-1 with TRBJ2-7; 8 positions match TRBD2. Sequencing input: liver tumor tissue from sampling region 5. Indicated subset: tumor region T5, tumor centre. CDR3 protein: CASRSFGGVDEQYF. CDR3 DNA: TGCGCCAGCCGGTCGTTCGGGGGGGTTGACGAGCAGTACTTC.